This is a list of T cell receptor beta chains from one sample in a study of blood T cell repertoires in COVID-19. TCRdb keeps only in-frame clones here, not all; method: immunoSEQ multiplex PCR. The sample lists around 120,000 clones, 83% occurring once. The sample taken for sequencing was peripheral blood. Receptor source: a man between 25 and 39 years old with acute or convalescent COVID-19. CDR3s include the opening cysteine and the closing phenylalanine or tryptophan. Each record gives: clone size, V gene, D gene, J gene, CDR3 DNA, CDR3 protein. D genes are given only for firm matches. Rows may omit the clone size; those that give it use once, few, many or a size class.

once	TRBV9	.	TRBJ1-1	TGTGCCAGCAGCGTAGGAGGGCAAACTGAAGCTTTCTTT	CASSVGGQTEAFF
.	TRBV6-2/TRBV6-3	TRBD1	TRBJ1-5	TGTGCCAGCAGTTACTTATTATGGGACAGCAGTTATAGCAATCAGCCCCAGCATTTT	CASSYLLWDSSYSNQPQHF
.	TRBV4-3	.	TRBJ1-4	TGCGCCAGCAGTCCCGGGATTTCTAATGAAAAACTGTTTTTT	CASSPGISNEKLFF
.	TRBV9	TRBD2	TRBJ2-1	TGTGCCAGCAGCGCCGGGACTAGAGGTTACAATGAGCAGTTCTTC	CASSAGTRGYNEQFF
.	TRBV6-5	.	TRBJ1-1	TGTGCCAGCAGTTACTTTGCGGGGGGCACTGAAGCTTTCTTT	CASSYFAGGTEAFF
.	TRBV6-1	TRBD2	TRBJ2-1	TGTGCCAGCAGTGATTTAGCGGGGGGGCTATACAATGAGCAGTTCTTC	CASSDLAGGLYNEQFF
.	TRBV12-3/TRBV12-4	.	TRBJ2-1	TGTGCCAGCGGCAAGCGGGCAAGTAGTGAGCAGTTCTTC	CASGKRASSEQFF
.	TRBV10-1	TRBD1	TRBJ1-1	TGCGCCAGCAGTGCGGTAACATTGTACAGGGGGAACTTATCGATGGGTTTCTTT	CASSAVTLYRGNLSMGFF
.	TRBV19	.	TRBJ1-5	TGTGCCAGTAGTCTCGCAGGGGCGAAAAATCAGCCCCAGCATTTT	CASSLAGAKNQPQHF
.	TRBV6-5	TRBD2	TRBJ2-1	TGTGCCAGCAGTCTTAGCGGGAGTTTGAATGAGCAGTTCTTC	CASSLSGSLNEQFF
.	TRBV19	.	TRBJ1-1	TGTGCCAGTAGTATCCCCGTCGGAGCTTTCTTT	CASSIPVGAFF
.	TRBV9	TRBD2	TRBJ2-1	TGTGCCAGCAGCGGAGGGGTCGGAGCGGGGGAGTTGTTGAATGAGCAGTTCTTC	CASSGGVGAGELLNEQFF
.	TRBV7-9	TRBD1	TRBJ2-2	TGTGCCAGCAGATACGGGACAGGGAACACCGGGGAGCTGTTTTTT	CASRYGTGNTGELFF
.	TRBV6-6	TRBD1	TRBJ1-5	TGTGCCAGCACCGGGGACAGGGGGTTAAATCAGCCCCAGCATTTT	CASTGDRGLNQPQHF
.	TRBV9	.	TRBJ2-7	TGTGCCAGCAGCGTAGCCCCAACAGGATTCGAGCAGTACTTC	CASSVAPTGFEQYF
.	TRBV5-6	TRBD2	TRBJ2-5	TGTGCCAGCAGCCCTAGCGGACCATTCCAAGAGACCCAGTACTTC	CASSPSGPFQETQYF
.	TRBV7-8	TRBD2	TRBJ2-4	TGTGCCAGCAGCTTAGAGTCACTAGCGGGGGGGAAAAACATTCAGTACTTC	CASSLESLAGGKNIQYF
.	TRBV20-1	.	TRBJ1-5	TGCAGTGCTAGTCCACAGGGTGGATGGGGCAATCAGCCCCAGCATTTT	CSASPQGGWGNQPQHF
.	TRBV5-5	.	TRBJ2-5	TGTGCCAGCAGCTTGTATGGCGGTCAAGAGACCCAGTACTTC	CASSLYGGQETQYF
few	TRBV6-6	.	TRBJ2-2	TGTGCCAGCAGTCCCCGGGCAGGGGTGAACACCGGGGAGCTGTTTTTT	CASSPRAGVNTGELFF